Presented here are 10 T cell receptor beta chains from one specimen sequenced in a study of blood T cell repertoires in COVID-19. Produced via immunoSEQ multiplex PCR; TCRdb's table is partial and in-frame only. The data contain approximately 300,000 clones, 70% to 90% of them singletons. The sequenced sample consisted of PBMCs or T cells enriched from blood (not recorded which). The receptors here all came from a young man who had recovered from COVID-19.

This sequence joins TRBV10-1 and TRBJ2-3; 9 bases fit TRBD2. V lost 6 bases to trimming and J lost 2 bases; unmatched junction nucleotides: 6. The germline V gene has CDR1 WNHNN and CDR2 SYGVQD (reference sequence). The CDR3 contains 15 residues. The CDR3, as DNA: TGCGCCAGCAGCGCCAGCGGGAGGTCCACAGATACGCAGTATTTT. Protein product: CASSASGRSTDTQYF.

The rearrangement links TRBV18 to TRBJ2-7, with D unresolved. This CDR3 region has 14 residues. Per the germline V gene, CDR1 is KGHSH and CDR2 is LQKENI. The V end lost 6 bases, the J end lost 5 bases, and 17 bases lay between the germline ends. The CDR3 spells CASSVKSPTNEQYF. The CDR3 DNA sequence: TGTGCCAGCTCCGTCAAATCGCCTACGAACGAGCAGTACTTC.

This clone was seen only a few times. The chain employs TRBV19 and TRBJ2-2, with 11 bases identical to TRBD1. Per germline, CDR1 LNHDA and CDR2 SQIVND (reference sequence). V shed 5 bases and J 7 bases; nucleotides not matched to a gene: 6. The CDR3 length is 15 residues. CDR3 DNA sequence: TGTGCCAGTAGTCCGGACAGGGGGCTGATCGGGGAGCTGTTTTTT. This sequence encodes CASSPDRGLIGELFF.

The chain joins TRBV7-9 to TRBJ2-3, with a possible D match to TRBD1 (6 bases). The CDR3 is 15 amino acids. V dropped 4 bases and J dropped 0 bases, with 11 bases sitting between them. CDR1 and CDR2 from the germline V gene are SEHNR and FQNEAQ (reference sequence). CDR3 DNA: TGTGCCAGCAGCTATTCGACAGGTAGCACAGATACGCAGTATTTT. Translating it yields CASSYSTGSTDTQYF. Supplemented by reference TRBV7-9 and TRBJ2-3, the full variable domain reads DTGVSQNPRHKITKRGQNVTFRCDPISEHNRLYWYRQTLGQGPEFLTYFQNEAQLEKSRLLSDRFSAERPKGSFSTLEIQRTEQGDSAMYLCASSYSTGSTDTQYFGPGTRLTVL.

The chain recombines TRBV6-5 with TRBJ2-5, with TRBD1 matching over 8 bases. The CDR3 length is 15 residues. Germline CDR1 MNHEY, CDR2 SVGAGI. V dropped 4 bases and J dropped 5; count of bases not matched to a gene: 9. DNA for the CDR3: TGTGCCAGCAGTTCGCTGCCAGGGGGCAAGGAGACCCAGTACTTC. Encoded protein: CASSSLPGGKETQYF.

The chain carries TRBV2 and TRBJ1-2; no firm D call. CDR1 and CDR2 from the germline V gene are SNHLY and FYNNEI. Deletions cut 1 base from V and 8 bases from J, with 8 bases between. The CDR3 runs 12 residues. The CDR3 loop reads CASSEGVWGYTF. CDR3 in DNA: TGTGCCAGCAGTGAAGGAGTATGGGGCTACACCTTC. The full variable domain, rest sourced from reference TRBV2 and TRBJ1-2, is EPEVTQTPSHQVTQMGQEVILRCVPISNHLYFYWYRQILGQKVEFLVSFYNNEISEKSEIFDDQFSVERPDGSNFTLKIRSTKLEDSAMYFCASSEGVWGYTFGSGTRLTVV.

This chain joins TRBV2 and TRBJ1-1; D is perhaps TRBD1 (5 bases). Germline assignment: CDR1 SNHLY and CDR2 FYNNEI. CDR3 length: 13 residues. Trimming removed 6 bases at V and 4 bases at J, with 12 bases between. The CDR3 spells CASRETRGTEAFF. The CDR3 DNA reads as TGTGCCAGCAGGGAGACTAGGGGCACTGAAGCTTTCTTT. Full variable domain (missing parts from reference TRBV2 and TRBJ1-1): EPEVTQTPSHQVTQMGQEVILRCVPISNHLYFYWYRQILGQKVEFLVSFYNNEISEKSEIFDDQFSVERPDGSNFTLKIRSTKLEDSAMYFCASRETRGTEAFFGQGTRLTVV.

V and J are TRBV14 and TRBJ1-2; D is undetermined. Germline CDR1 and CDR2: SGHDN and FVKESK. The CDR3 runs to 17 residues. Trimming took off 9 bases at V and 1 base at J, with 24 bases between the two ends. As DNA, the CDR3 is TGTGCCAGTCCCCACGCGAGGTTATCCCCTCTTAACTATGGCTACACCTTC. It encodes CASPHARLSPLNYGYTF.

This clone was picked up a small number of times. The chain combines TRBV6-6 with TRBJ1-1, with D possibly TRBD1 on 6 matching bases. The CDR3 runs 13 residues. Per germline, CDR1 MNHNY and CDR2 SVGAGI (reference sequence). With 6 bases removed from V and 7 bases from J, the gap between germline ends came to 15 bases. The chain's CDR3 is CASRPDRHLEAFF. DNA of the CDR3: TGTGCCAGCAGACCCGACAGGCACCTTGAAGCTTTCTTT.

J is TRBJ2-2 and V is TRBV5-1, with 11 bases matching TRBD2. The germline V gene has CDR1 SGHRS and CDR2 YFSETQ. This CDR3 spans 17 amino acids. With 0 bases clipped from V and 4 bases from J, the junction kept 5 bases outside the gene matches. In nucleotides, the CDR3 is TGCGCCAGCAGCTTGGGTCCGACTAGCGGGATCACCGGGGAGCTGTTTTTT. Amino acids: CASSLGPTSGITGELFF.